This T cell receptor beta chain was sequenced during a study of CD8 T cells in Susac syndrome. When the RNA was reverse transcribed, random hexamers were used with an input of roughly 0.45 to 1 ug. Amplification of TCR beta CDR3 by immunoSEQ multiplex PCR spanned 54 Vbeta and 13 Jbeta. TCRdb independently ran MiXCR on the immunoSEQ multiplex PCR reads; one entry per CDR3 protein. Counted here are about 120,000 distinct CDR3 sequences, 85% to 95% occurring once; the ten biggest clones make up about 0.089%. The T cells that were sequenced for TCR beta were CD8+ and CD4+ cells from blood. Study-wide results and limits: In its TCR sequencing and HLA analysis, the study acknowledged that the number of individuals was relatively small.

CDR1 and CDR2 (germline): MNHEY, SVGEGT. Trimming shortened V by 7 bases and J by 6 bases, and 15 bases separated the two germline ends. This CDR3 has 13 amino acids. Note on this clonotype: Its target is unknown.

The chain joins TRBV6-2 or TRBV6-3 to TRBJ1-2; maybe TRBD1 (6 bases). The clonotype was recovered from a human donor in good health. Sequences were obtained from CD4+ T cells from PBMCs. CDR3 bases: TGTGCCAGCACAGGACAGTTGGGAAATGGCTACACCTTC. This gives the protein CASTGQLGNGYTF.